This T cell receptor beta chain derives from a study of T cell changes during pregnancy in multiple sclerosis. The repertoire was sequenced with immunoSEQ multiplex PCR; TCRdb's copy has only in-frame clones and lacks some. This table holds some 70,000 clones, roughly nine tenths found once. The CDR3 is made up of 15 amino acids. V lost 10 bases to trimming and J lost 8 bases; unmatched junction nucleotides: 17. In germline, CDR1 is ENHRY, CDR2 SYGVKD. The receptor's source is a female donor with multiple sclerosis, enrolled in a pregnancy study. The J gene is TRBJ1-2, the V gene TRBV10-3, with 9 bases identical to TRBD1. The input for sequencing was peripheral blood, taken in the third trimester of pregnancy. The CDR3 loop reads CATEKSGTGSEGYTF. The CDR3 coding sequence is TGTGCCACCGAAAAGTCCGGGACAGGGTCTGAAGGCTACACCTTC.